What follows are 13 T cell receptor beta chains derived from one specimen sequenced in a study of CD8 T cells in Susac syndrome. RNA amounts of 0.5 to 1 ug underwent reverse transcription with random hexamers. TCRdb re-called the immunoSEQ multiplex PCR reads through MiXCR, storing one row per CDR3 protein. Altogether 65,000 to 80,000 distinct CDR3 sequences are present, 90% to 95% being singletons, with the ten largest covering 0.5% to 0.6%. Sequences were obtained from CD8+ T cells from PBMCs. All receptors derive from a human donor with multiple sclerosis.

The rearrangement joins TRBV7-8 to TRBJ1-4, with D uncertain. With 4 bases removed from V and 0 bases from J, the gap between germline ends came to 15 bases. Per the germline V gene, CDR1 is SGHVS and CDR2 is FQNEAQ. This CDR3 comprises 17 residues. The CDR3 reads CASSWRPRIPTNEKLFF. The CDR3 nucleotides read TGTGCCAGCAGCTGGAGACCGCGAATACCAACTAATGAAAAACTGTTTTTT.

The chain recombines TRBV19 with TRBJ2-1; no definite D call. The CDR3 covers 11 residues. Germline values: CDR1 LNHDA, CDR2 SQIVND (reference sequence). V was shortened by 4 bases and J by 12 bases, with 10 bases between the two germline ends. DNA for the CDR3: TGTGCCAGTAGTACCCTGGGCGGGCAGTTCTTC. Translated: CASSTLGGQFF. The whole variable domain, remainder taken from reference TRBV19 and TRBJ2-1, is DGGITQSPKYLFRKEGQNVTLSCEQNLNHDAMYWYRQDPGQGLRLIYYSQIVNDFQKGDIAEGYSVSREKKESFPLTVTSAQKNPTAFYLCASSTLGGQFFGPGTRLTVL.

This clonotype was seen more than once but under ten times. The chain joins TRBV28 to TRBJ2-7; the D is unclear. The CDR3 has 11 amino acids. Germline V gene sequence: CDR1 MDHEN, CDR2 SYDVKM. The V end was cut by 2 bases, the J end by 2 bases, with 1 base between. The CDR3 protein is CASSLTYEQYF. CDR3 coding DNA: TGTGCCAGCAGTTTAACCTACGAGCAGTACTTC.

The chain recombines TRBV5-1 with TRBJ1-1; 9 bases map to TRBD1. The ends lost 3 bases at V and 4 bases at J; junction bases unmatched: 7. Per the germline V gene, CDR1 is SGHRS and CDR2 is YFSETQ. The CDR3 has 15 residues. DNA of the CDR3: TGCGCCAGCAGCTCCTCCGGGACAGGGTTCACTGAAGCTTTCTTT. Translated, it gives CASSSSGTGFTEAFF.

The genes are TRBV28 and TRBJ2-2; D remains unclear. V dropped 2 bases and J dropped 0 bases, with 7 bases sitting between them. There are 15 residues in the CDR3. Per the germline V gene, CDR1 is MDHEN and CDR2 is SYDVKM. Here the CDR3 DNA reads TGTGCCAGCAGTTTAGGGTCTACGAACACCGGGGAGCTGTTTTTT. It is translated as CASSLGSTNTGELFF.

This clonotype showed up just once. Sequence at one end of the junction differs from germline and may be a read error. This chain uses TRBV12-3 or TRBV12-4 with TRBJ1-5, with a weak D call TRBD1 (6 bases). The CDR3 extends over 17 amino acids. Here the CDR3 reads CASSLAPPTGGNQPQHF. The DNA of the CDR3 is TGTGCCAGCAGTTTAGCCCCCCCAACGGGGGGCAACCAGCCCCAGCATTTT.

The J gene is TRBJ2-1, the V gene TRBV12-3 or TRBV12-4, with 12 bases aligning to TRBD2. V was clipped by 8 bases and J by 9 bases; unmatched bases: 14. This CDR3 is 16 amino acids long. The CDR3 is CASFPRLAGAPGEQFF. As DNA, the CDR3 is TGTGCCAGCTTCCCTCGACTAGCGGGAGCGCCAGGTGAGCAGTTCTTC.

V is TRBV18 and J is TRBJ2-5; 8 bases are shared with TRBD2. V lost 4 bases to trimming and J lost 2 bases; unmatched junction nucleotides: 9. CDR1 is KGHSH and CDR2 is LQKENI in the germline V gene. The CDR3 covers 16 residues. Here the CDR3 DNA reads TGTGCCAGCTCACTAATACTAGCGGACGGGCAAGAGACCCAGTACTTC. Translated, it gives CASSLILADGQETQYF.

CDR3 region: CASSTRDRGLEKLFF. CDR3 coding DNA: TGTGCCAGCAGCACCCGGGACAGGGGGCTTGAAAAACTGTTTTTT. This sequence joins TRBV7-9 and TRBJ1-4, with 12 nucleotides matching TRBD1. The CDR3 consists of 15 residues. The V gene's germline CDR1 is SEHNR and CDR2 FQNEAQ (reference sequence). With V trimmed by 5 bases and J by 7 bases, 5 bases remained unmatched.

V gene TRBV10-2 combines with J gene TRBJ2-1, with TRBD2 matching 8 bases. Trimming cost V 8 bases and J 8 bases; bases outside gene matches: 11. The CDR3 covers 14 residues. Germline loops: CDR1 WSHSY, CDR2 SAAADI. In DNA, the CDR3 is TGCGCCAGCTTAATGGGCGGGGGGACCCATGAGCAGTTCTTC. Encoded protein: CASLMGGGTHEQFF.

This clonotype was seen more than once but under ten times. The rearrangement uses TRBV7-6 and TRBJ2-3; TRBD1 is a possible D gene (6 bases). The CDR3 is 13 residues long. Germline V gene sequence: CDR1 SGHVS, CDR2 FNYEAQ. The V end was cut by 5 bases, the J end by 4 bases, with 10 bases between. As DNA, the CDR3 is TGTGCCAGCAGCCCCCACAGGGCAGATACGCAGTATTTT. Translating it yields CASSPHRADTQYF.

The J gene is TRBJ2-1, the V gene TRBV2; 8 bases are shared with TRBD1. J was trimmed by 0 bases and V by 8 bases; bases with no gene match: 0. CDR3 size: 13 residues. The V gene's germline CDR1 is SNHLY and CDR2 FYNNEI. DNA for the CDR3: TGTGCCAGCGGGACAGGCTCCTACAATGAGCAGTTCTTC. Its protein is CASGTGSYNEQFF.

The J gene is TRBJ2-7, the V gene TRBV19; D might be TRBD1 (5 bases). CDR1 and CDR2 from the germline V gene are LNHDA and SQIVND (reference sequence). The V end was cut by 1 base, the J end by 0 bases, with 7 bases between. The CDR3 sequence is 14 residues long. The CDR3 region is CASSIVTDSYEQYF. The CDR3 DNA reads as TGTGCCAGTAGTATAGTGACAGACTCCTACGAGCAGTACTTC. The full variable domain, completed using reference TRBV19 and TRBJ2-7, is DGGITQSPKYLFRKEGQNVTLSCEQNLNHDAMYWYRQDPGQGLRLIYYSQIVNDFQKGDIAEGYSVSREKKESFPLTVTSAQKNPTAFYLCASSIVTDSYEQYFGPGTRLTVT.